This T cell receptor (beta chain) was identified in a study of T-cell reconstitution after alpha-beta-depleted transplantation in children. CDR3 length: 14 residues. V was cut by 0 bases and J by 7 bases, with 10 bases left in between. Germline values: CDR1 LGHNA, CDR2 YSLEER. The TCRbeta library was prepared with unique molecular identifiers. TCRdb fed the PCR reads into MiXCR, producing one record per CDR3 protein. Of 600,000 to 700,000 distinct CDR3 sequences listed, 16% were seen once; the top ten hold approximately 1%. This clonotype occurred many times. The sequence was obtained from a human donor who donated a stem cell graft to a child with acute myeloid leukemia. This rearrangement joins TRBV4-3 to TRBJ2-1; no firm D call. Material: PBMCs from the stem cell graft donor, obtained from the stem cell graft. CDR3: CASSQELRENEQFF. DNA of the CDR3: TGCGCCAGCAGCCAAGAGCTCCGAGAAAATGAGCAGTTCTTC.